This TCR beta chain was sequenced during a study of blood T cell repertoires in COVID-19. Across the whole study: Specimens from acute and convalescent COVID-19 originated in the United States, Italy and Spain.

Per the original methods: Using reference gene primer amplification, nucleated cell counts were estimated. Clones were read by immunoSEQ multiplex PCR, and TCRdb kept only the in-frame ones, dropping some. That table furnishes V, J and clone size, whereas the DNA furnished D and trimming. The table lists some 150,000 clones, around 85% of them singletons. The clonotype was recovered from a man aged 55 to 69 with COVID-19, enrolled during active disease. Input material: peripheral blood.

Written as DNA, the CDR3 is TGTGCCAGTAGAGTTAGCGGAAACACCATATATTTT. Amino acid sequence: CASRVSGNTIYF. This chain links TRBV28 with TRBJ1-3, with unresolved D. The CDR3 runs 12 residues. V lost 9 bases and J 4 bases, leaving 10 bases between the germline ends. Germline CDR1 reads MDHEN; CDR2 reads SYDVKM.